One sample yielded the 16 T cell receptor beta chains listed below, sequenced in a study of shared clonotypes between healthy human individuals. This table comes from immunoSEQ multiplex PCR, and its TCRdb copy is limited to in-frame clones, with some not included. The data show 2 million to 2.5 million clones, roughly 92% seen once. Sequenced: naive CD4+ T cells from PBMCs. Subset meaning: CD45RA+ positively selected. The receptors derive from a man between 18 and 35 years old in good health. Some clones in this sample may be carry-over from other donors' samples.

The count of this clone is one. This chain uses TRBV2 with TRBJ1-2; a possible D gene is TRBD1 (6 bases). Per germline, CDR1 SNHLY and CDR2 FYNNEI. Deletions cut 5 bases from V and 3 bases from J, with 22 bases between. This CDR3 spans 17 amino acids. This chain's CDR3 is CASSYTGYLASDYGYTF. Here the CDR3 DNA reads TGTGCCAGCAGTTATACAGGGTATCTCGCATCCGACTATGGCTACACCTTC.

The chain couples TRBV9 to TRBJ2-4; 8 bases map to TRBD2. The CDR3 totals 13 residues. The germline V gene encodes CDR1 SGDLS and CDR2 YYNGEE. Germline trimming cut 9 bases from V and 0 bases from J; bases unmatched to any gene: 2. This CDR3 reads CAITSGAKNIQYF. As DNA, the CDR3 is TGTGCCATCACTAGCGGAGCCAAAAACATTCAGTACTTC.

The chain carries TRBV7-9 and TRBJ1-1; D unresolved. Trimming took 2 bases from V and 2 from J, leaving 9 bases between them. Germline V gene data show CDR1 as SEHNR and CDR2 as FQNEAQ (reference sequence). CDR3 length: 14 amino acids. The CDR3 region is CASSLIPSNTEAFF. The DNA of the CDR3 is TGTGCCAGCAGCTTAATCCCATCTAACACTGAAGCTTTCTTT.

The chain carries TRBV6-6 and TRBJ1-6; D ambiguous. CDR1 is MNHNY, CDR2 SVGAGI, per germline (reference sequence). The CDR3 is 12 amino acids. Trimming shortened V by 5 bases and J by 15 bases, and 14 bases separated the two germline ends. CDR3 protein: CASSRPDRLLHF. The CDR3 DNA reads as TGTGCCAGCAGTCGACCCGACCGGCTCCTCCACTTT.

The J gene is TRBJ1-5, the V gene TRBV19; a possible D gene is TRBD1 (5 bases). Germline V gives CDR1 LNHDA, CDR2 SQIVND (reference sequence). The CDR3 spans 16 residues. Trimming pared 8 bases from V and 3 bases from J, leaving 20 bases between. Here the CDR3 reads CASGAGPTRYNQPQHF. Here the CDR3 DNA reads TGTGCCAGTGGGGCGGGACCGACACGGTACAATCAGCCCCAGCATTTT.

In this sample, this clone turned up once. This chain uses TRBV30 with TRBJ1-3; a possible D gene is TRBD1 (6 bases). The germline V gene has CDR1 GTSNPN and CDR2 SVGIG (reference sequence). The CDR3 loop spans 13 amino acids. The ends were cut back, 3 bases at V and 4 bases at J, with 10 bases in the middle. For the CDR3, the DNA is TGTGCCTGGAGCGGACAGACAGGAAACACCATATATTTT. Residues: CAWSGQTGNTIYF.

CDR3 in amino acids: CAISVPGTVYEQYF. For the CDR3, the DNA is TGTGCCATCAGTGTCCCAGGGACGGTCTACGAGCAGTACTTC. V and J are TRBV10-3 and TRBJ2-7, with D possibly being TRBD1 or TRBD2 (5 bases each). CDR1 and CDR2 (germline): ENHRY, SYGVKD. V was cut by 4 bases and J by 3 bases, with 13 bases left in between. The CDR3 sequence is 14 residues long.

The chain recombines TRBV6-1 with TRBJ2-3; D uncertain. Per germline, CDR1 MNHNS and CDR2 SASEGT. The ends were cut back, 2 bases at V and 2 bases at J, with 5 bases in the middle. This CDR3 contains 13 residues. CDR3 residues: CASSELLTDTQYF. CDR3 in DNA: TGTGCCAGCAGTGAATTGCTCACAGATACGCAGTATTTT.

V is TRBV25-1 and J is TRBJ1-3; 8 nucleotides match TRBD1. CDR3 length: 15 amino acids. J gave up 3 bases and V 5 bases, and 6 bases lay outside the gene matches. CDR1 is MGHDK and CDR2 is SYGVNS in the germline V gene. The CDR3 is CASSQTGAGGNTIYF. The CDR3 DNA reads TGTGCCAGCAGTCAGACAGGGGCAGGTGGAAACACCATATATTTT.

The chain carries TRBV19 and TRBJ1-1; D is ambiguous. This CDR3 has 13 amino acids. Trimming pared 9 bases from V and 2 bases from J, leaving 13 bases between. Germline assignment: CDR1 LNHDA and CDR2 SQIVND (reference sequence). The CDR3 nucleotides read TGTGCCAGCAGAGGGCCGTCCAACACTGAAGCTTTCTTT. It codes for CASRGPSNTEAFF.

V and J are TRBV9 and TRBJ1-1; D possibly corresponds to TRBD1 (6 bases). Per the germline V gene, CDR1 is SGDLS and CDR2 is YYNGEE. V lost 0 bases and J 3 bases, leaving 9 bases between the germline ends. This CDR3 has 14 residues. DNA for the CDR3: TGTGCCAGCAGCGTAGGGGGGGCGGACACTGAAGCTTTCTTT. Translated: CASSVGGADTEAFF.

The V and J genes are TRBV7-2 and TRBJ1-3; no clear D. CDR1 is SGHTA and CDR2 is FQGNSA in the germline V gene. This CDR3 region has 13 residues. The V end lost 10 bases, the J end lost 0 bases, and 10 bases lay between the germline ends. CDR3 sequence (DNA): TGTGCCACTAGTGCGGGCTCTGGAAACACCATATATTTT. This sequence encodes CATSAGSGNTIYF.

The J gene is TRBJ2-7, the V gene TRBV6-5, with 8 bases matching TRBD1. The CDR3 spans 14 residues. CDR1 and CDR2 from the germline V gene are MNHEY and SVGAGI. Trimming cost V 4 bases and J 3 bases; bases outside gene matches: 5. This CDR3 is CASSLNGQGYEQYF. The CDR3 nucleotides read TGTGCCAGCAGTTTAAACGGACAGGGCTACGAGCAGTACTTC.

This clone has just a few counts. This chain uses TRBV30 with TRBJ1-1; tentatively, D is TRBD1 (5 bases). With 4 bases removed from V and 11 bases from J, the gap between germline ends came to 26 bases. Germline V gives CDR1 GTSNPN, CDR2 SVGIG (reference sequence). This CDR3 has 15 residues. CDR3 nucleotides: TGTGCCTGGATCTCCTGGGGCAGGTCGCCAAGGGAGGCTTTCTTT. Its protein is CAWISWGRSPREAFF.

The chain employs TRBV19 and TRBJ2-1; TRBD2 matches 10 bases. The trim removed 6 bases at V and 2 bases at J, leaving 4 bases unmatched. The CDR3 loop spans 15 amino acids. CDR1 and CDR2 (germline): LNHDA, SQIVND (reference sequence). The DNA of the CDR3 is TGTGCCAGTAGGACGACTAGCGGGCCCTACAATGAGCAGTTCTTC. It encodes CASRTTSGPYNEQFF.

The chain joins TRBV5-1 to TRBJ2-1, with 9 bases lining up with TRBD2. J lost 4 bases, V lost 0 bases, and 5 bases had no gene match. The germline V gene encodes CDR1 SGHRS and CDR2 YFSETQ. The CDR3 loop spans 16 amino acids. CDR3 residues: CASSLDPAGGYNEQFF. CDR3 nucleotides: TGCGCCAGCAGCTTGGATCCAGCGGGAGGTTACAATGAGCAGTTCTTC.